This T cell receptor (beta chain) was retrieved from a study of blood T cell repertoires in COVID-19. Study context: Some COVID-19 samples were acute and others convalescent; all came from the United States, Italy and Spain.

How the authors handled the data: Scientists estimated how many nucleated cells there were by amplifying reference gene primers. Clones were read by immunoSEQ multiplex PCR, and TCRdb kept only the in-frame ones, dropping some. Clone size and the V and J calls come from that table; the DNA yielded D and trimming. The table has approximately 87,000 clones, 85% to 90% seen once. Specimen: peripheral blood. The receptor's source is a man aged 65-85 years with active or convalescent COVID-19.

The CDR3 bases are TGCGCCAGCAGCCAAGATGAGGGACAGGGCTACAATCAGCCCCAGCATTTT. Translation: CASSQDEGQGYNQPQHF. The chain couples TRBV4-1 to TRBJ1-5; 9 positions agree with TRBD1. CDR3 length: 17 residues. Germline V CDR1 and CDR2: MGHRA, YSYEKL. The J segment lost 3 bases and the V segment lost 0 bases, leaving 6 bases of the junction unmatched.